This record covers a single T cell receptor beta chain. Its cognate antigen is unknown. This specimen belongs to a study of siplizumab effects on memory and regulatory T cells. Study conclusions and caveats: In siplizumab conditions, mappable alloreactive CD4+ clones averaged approximately 69% Treg-derived, against 25% to 30% in controls. Naive-or-memory phenotypes were unassignable for roughly 80-96% of proliferating CD4+ or CD8+ clones.

Unstimulated naive, memory, effector memory and TEMRA subsets were sequenced, and this was done in a few donor pairs. Assay used: immunoSEQ multiplex PCR; TCRdb lists only in-frame clones, some missing. The data show just over 60,000 clones, approximately 79% seen once. Sequenced sample: memory CD4+ T cells sorted from blood. The TCR sequence derives from a human donor in good health.

The CDR3 sequence: CASSDRDRDTGELFF. CDR3 in DNA: TGTGCCAGCAGCGACCGGGACAGGGATACCGGGGAGCTGTTTTTT. This rearrangement joins TRBV9 to TRBJ2-2, with 9 bases identical to TRBD1. J lost 5 bases, V lost 3 bases, and 5 bases had no gene match. The CDR3 sequence is 15 residues long. Germline V lookup: CDR1 SGDLS, CDR2 YYNGEE. Variable domain in full (rest from reference TRBV9 and TRBJ2-2): DSGVTQTPKHLITATGQRVTLRCSPRSGDLSVYWYQQSLDQGLQFLIQYYNGEERAKGNILERFSAQQFPDLHSELNLSSLELGDSALYFCASSDRDRDTGELFFGEGSRLTVL.